A selection of T cell receptor beta chains follows, all from one sample in a study of metastatic and nonmetastatic thyroid tumors. MiXCR was used by TCRdb to re-call the PCR reads. The sample lists about 29,000 clones, around 16% seen once, with about 4.2% in the top ten. Sequencing was carried out using blood. These receptors all come from a female donor with papillary thyroid cancer or a benign thyroid nodule (not recorded which). Some clones in this sample may be carry-over from other donors' samples. The CDR3 runs from the conserved cysteine through the conserved F or W. Fields, in order: J gene, clone size, D gene, V gene, CDR3 protein, CDR3 DNA. A D gene is named only where the DNA matches it firmly. For some rows the clone size is stated as once, few or many, or as a class when expanded; others skip it.

TRBJ2-1	few	NA	TRBV12-3/TRBV12-4	CASRGTSYNEQFF	TGTGCCAGCCGCGGGACGTCCTACAATGAGCAGTTCTTC
TRBJ1-3	many	NA	TRBV2	CASIPKSGQAQLEGTIYF	TGTGCCAGCATTCCTAAGAGCGGGCAGGCCCAGCTCGAGGGCACCATATATTTT
TRBJ2-7	many	NA	TRBV19	CASSIGTSEQYF	TGTGCCAGTAGTATCGGCACGAGCGAGCAGTACTTC
TRBJ1-2	many	NA	TRBV6-5	CASSYDGTSYGYTF	TGTGCCAGCAGTTACGACGGGACATCGTATGGCTACACCTTC
TRBJ2-2	many	TRBD2	TRBV7-9	CASSRLAGGSGELFF	TGTGCCAGCAGCAGACTAGCGGGAGGCTCCGGGGAGCTGTTTTTT
TRBJ1-2	NA	NA	TRBV11-1	CASSWAGKPAYGYTF	TGTGCCAGCAGCTGGGCAGGGAAACCGGCCTATGGCTACACCTTC
TRBJ2-1	many	NA	TRBV14	CASSARRGRNEQFF	TGTGCCAGCAGCGCGCGTCGGGGGAGGAATGAGCAGTTCTTC
TRBJ2-7	NA	NA	TRBV2	CASRPDMGTYEQYF	TGTGCCAGCCGTCCGGACATGGGTACCTACGAGCAGTACTTC
TRBJ1-6	many	NA	TRBV10-3	CAISESPNSPLHF	TGTGCCATCAGTGAGTCGCCGAATTCACCCCTCCACTTT
TRBJ2-7	few	TRBD2	TRBV19	CASGEASGTYDQYF	TGTGCCAGTGGGGAGGCTAGCGGGACCTACGATCAGTACTTC
TRBJ2-7	NA	TRBD1	TRBV6-5	CASILRGQGGYEQYF	TGTGCCAGCATTTTAAGGGGACAGGGAGGCTATGAGCAGTACTTC
TRBJ1-5	NA	NA	TRBV12-3/TRBV12-4	CASSLAPTALCSSGNQPQHF	TGTGCCAGCAGTTTAGCGCCGACAGCGTTGTGCAGTAGTGGCAATCAGCCCCAGCATTTT
TRBJ2-3	many	NA	TRBV6-1	CASSLRGGAGDTQYF	TGTGCCAGCAGCCTCCGTGGGGGGGCGGGCGATACGCAGTATTTT
TRBJ2-6	many	NA	TRBV19	CASSIIWQGSSGANVLTF	TGTGCCAGTAGCATTATATGGCAGGGGAGCTCTGGGGCCAACGTCCTGACTTTC